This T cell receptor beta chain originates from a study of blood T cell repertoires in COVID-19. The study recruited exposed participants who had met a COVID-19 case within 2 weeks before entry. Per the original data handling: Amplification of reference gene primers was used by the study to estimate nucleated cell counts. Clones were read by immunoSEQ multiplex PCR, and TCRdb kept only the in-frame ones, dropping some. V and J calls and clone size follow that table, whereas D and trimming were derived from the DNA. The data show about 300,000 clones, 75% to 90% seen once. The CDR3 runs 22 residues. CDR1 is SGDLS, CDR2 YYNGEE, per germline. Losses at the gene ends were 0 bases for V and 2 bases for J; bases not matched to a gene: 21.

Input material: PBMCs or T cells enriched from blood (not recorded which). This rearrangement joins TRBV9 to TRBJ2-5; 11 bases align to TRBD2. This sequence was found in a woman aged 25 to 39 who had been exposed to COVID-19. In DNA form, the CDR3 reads TGTGCCAGCAGCGTAGCTCACCTACTCATTAGCGGGAGGGCCCGACTACAAGAGACCCAGTACTTC. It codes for CASSVAHLLISGRARLQETQYF.